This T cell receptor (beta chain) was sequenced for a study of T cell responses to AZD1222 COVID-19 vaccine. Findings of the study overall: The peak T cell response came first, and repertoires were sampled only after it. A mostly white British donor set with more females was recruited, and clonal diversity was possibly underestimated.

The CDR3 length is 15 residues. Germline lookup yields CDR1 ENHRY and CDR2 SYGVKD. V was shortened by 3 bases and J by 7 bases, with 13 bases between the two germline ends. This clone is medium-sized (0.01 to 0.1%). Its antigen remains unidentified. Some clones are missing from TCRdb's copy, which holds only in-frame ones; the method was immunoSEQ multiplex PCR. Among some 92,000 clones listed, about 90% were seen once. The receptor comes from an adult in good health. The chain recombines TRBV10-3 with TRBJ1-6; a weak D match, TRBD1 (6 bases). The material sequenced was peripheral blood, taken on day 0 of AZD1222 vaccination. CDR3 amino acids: CAISDMGGRNSPLHF. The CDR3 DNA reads TGTGCCATCAGTGACATGGGGGGCCGCAATTCACCCCTCCACTTT.